The clone carrying this TCR beta chain was seen just once. A junction boundary mismatches the germline segment, possibly from a read error. Using immunoSEQ multiplex PCR, the repertoire was profiled, and TCRdb retains in-frame clones only, with some absent. The sample gives under 45,000 clones, 80% to 90% of which show up once; 4.5% to 7% is in the top ten. These data come from a study of sequential checkpoint blockade in melanoma. Treatment denoted: randomized to nivolumab then ipilimumab (arm A) or the reverse (arm B). CDR3 length: 15 residues. Germline lookup yields CDR1 SGHNT and CDR2 YYREEE (reference sequence).

Sequencing was performed on CD8+ T cells sorted from blood (inferred from file names), taken from a patient given nivolumab and ipilimumab in sequence. The chain recombines TRBV5-4 with TRBJ2-1; TRBD1 agrees at 7 bases. This clonotype originated in a human donor with melanoma. The CDR3 protein is CASSQVVGTDNEQFF. The DNA of the CDR3 is TGCGCCAGCAGCCAAGTGGTTGGGACAGACAATGAGCAGTTCTTC.